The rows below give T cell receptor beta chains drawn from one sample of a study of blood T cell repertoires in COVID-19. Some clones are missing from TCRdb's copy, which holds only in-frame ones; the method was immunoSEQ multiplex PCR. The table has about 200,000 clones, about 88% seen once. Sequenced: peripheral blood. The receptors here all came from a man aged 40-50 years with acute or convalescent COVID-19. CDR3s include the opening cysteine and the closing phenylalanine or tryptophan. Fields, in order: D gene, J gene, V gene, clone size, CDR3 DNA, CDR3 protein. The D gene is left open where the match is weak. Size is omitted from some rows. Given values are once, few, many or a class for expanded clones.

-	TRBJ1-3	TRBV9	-	TGTGCCAGCAGCGTAGGGTCAGCGGGAAACACCATATATTTT	CASSVGSAGNTIYF
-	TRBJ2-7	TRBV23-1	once	TGCGCCAGCAGTCAAGTAGACTGCCGCTACTACGAGCAGTACTTC	CASSQVDCRYYEQYF
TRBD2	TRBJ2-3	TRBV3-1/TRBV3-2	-	TGTGCCAGCAGCCCTCCAATAAGAAAGCGGGGGGTCACAGATACGCAGTATTTT	CASSPPIRKRGVTDTQYF
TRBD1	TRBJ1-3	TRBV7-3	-	TGTGCCAGCAGCTTAACGGGACAGGGGGTAACTGGAAACACCATATATTTT	CASSLTGQGVTGNTIYF
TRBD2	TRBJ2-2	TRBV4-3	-	TGCGCCAGCAGCCAAGGACTAGCGGGAGGGCCGGACGGGGAGCTGTTTTTT	CASSQGLAGGPDGELFF
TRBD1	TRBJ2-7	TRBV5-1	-	TGCGCCAGCAGCCCCAGGACAGGGGGAGAGCAGTACTTC	CASSPRTGGEQYF
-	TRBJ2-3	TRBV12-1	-	TGTGCCAGCAGCTTGACGGGACACTACACAGATACGCAGTATTTT	CASSLTGHYTDTQYF
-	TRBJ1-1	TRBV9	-	TGTGCCAGCAGCGCCCGCGGGTCCCTTTTGAACACTGAAGCTTTCTTT	CASSARGSLLNTEAFF
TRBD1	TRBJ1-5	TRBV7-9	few	TGTGCCAGCAGCTTAGAGTTCACAGGGGGTTCTAGCAATCAGCCCCAGCATTTT	CASSLEFTGGSSNQPQHF
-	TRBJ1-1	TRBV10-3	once	TGTGCCATCAGTGATCAGGAGAACACTGAAGCTTTCTTT	CAISDQENTEAFF
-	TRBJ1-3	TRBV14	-	TGTGCCAGCAGCCAACAAAGAAACACCATATATTTT	CASSQQRNTIYF
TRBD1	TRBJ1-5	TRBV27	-	TGTGCCAGCAGTTTACAGGGGGCGGTAGATCAGCCCCAGCATTTT	CASSLQGAVDQPQHF
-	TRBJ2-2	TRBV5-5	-	TGTGCCAGCAGCTTCGGTTGGAACACCGGGGAGCTGTTTTTT	CASSFGWNTGELFF
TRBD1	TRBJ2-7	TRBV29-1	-	TGCAGCGTTGGAGTTTTAGGACAGGGGGCCAACTACGAGCAGTACTTC	CSVGVLGQGANYEQYF
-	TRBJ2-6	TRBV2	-	TGTGCCAGCACTCATCAGGGAAAGAGCTCTGGGGCCAACGTCCTGACTTTC	CASTHQGKSSGANVLTF
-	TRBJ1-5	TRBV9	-	TGTGCCAGCAGCGTAGGTAGGGAGGGTCAGCCCCAGCATTTT	CASSVGREGQPQHF
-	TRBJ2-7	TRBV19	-	TGTGCCAGTAGTACCGGGGACACCCGCTCCTACGAGCAGTACTTC	CASSTGDTRSYEQYF
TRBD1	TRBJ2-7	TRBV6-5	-	TGTGCCAGCAACCCCCGGACAGGGCTGGTTGACGAGCAGTACTTC	CASNPRTGLVDEQYF
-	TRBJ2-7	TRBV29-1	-	TGCAGCGTTGTACGAGGGAGTGAACACTCGAGGGTCTATAACGAGCAGTACTTC	CSVVRGSEHSRVYNEQYF
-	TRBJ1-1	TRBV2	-	TGTGCCAGCAGTGTTTTACAGTATACCACTCAAGCTTTCTTT	CASSVLQYTTQAFF
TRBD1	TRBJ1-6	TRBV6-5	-	TGTGCCAGCAACAGGGACAGGGGTAATTCACCCCTCCACTTT	CASNRDRGNSPLHF
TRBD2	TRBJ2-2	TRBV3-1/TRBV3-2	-	TGTGCCAGCAGCCAGGGTAGCGGGGGCAGCACCGGGGAGCTGTTTTTT	CASSQGSGGSTGELFF
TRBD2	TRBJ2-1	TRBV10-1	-	TGCGCCAGCAGTGAGTCGGCTAGCGGGGGGCAGAATGAGCAGTTCTTC	CASSESASGGQNEQFF
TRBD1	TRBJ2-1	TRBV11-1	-	TGTGCCAGCAGCGGGACAGGGGTGGCGAATGAGCAGTTCTTC	CASSGTGVANEQFF
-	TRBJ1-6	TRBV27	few	TGTGCCAGCAGCCCGTCAACCTCGAGGGCAGGAGGATATAATTCACCCCTCCACTTT	CASSPSTSRAGGYNSPLHF
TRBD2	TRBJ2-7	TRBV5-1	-	TGCGCCAGCAGCTTGGGGGAGGGCTACGAGCAGTACTTC	CASSLGEGYEQYF
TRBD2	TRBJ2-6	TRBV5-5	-	TGTGCCAGCAGCCCCTTTGGGGGGGGGTCTGGGGCCAACGTCCTGACTTTC	CASSPFGGGSGANVLTF
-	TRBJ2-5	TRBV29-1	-	TGCAGCGTTGAAGGGCAGGGTGAGACCCAGTACTTC	CSVEGQGETQYF
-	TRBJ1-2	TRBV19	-	TGTGCCTGTAGAGGCTCAGGGGCCGGCTATGGCTACACCTTC	CACRGSGAGYGYTF
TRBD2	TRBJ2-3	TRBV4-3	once	TGCGCCAGCAGCTACTTAGCGGGAGGGCTAGGGGATACGCAGTATTTT	CASSYLAGGLGDTQYF
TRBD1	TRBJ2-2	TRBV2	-	TGTGCCAGCAATCGGAGACAGGGGATCGGGGAGCTGTTTTTT	CASNRRQGIGELFF
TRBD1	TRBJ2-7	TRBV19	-	TGTGCCAGTAGTAACCGCAGGGGACAGGGGAGTTTCCTTTCCGAGCAGTACTTC	CASSNRRGQGSFLSEQYF
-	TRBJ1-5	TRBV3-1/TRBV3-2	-	TGTGCCAGCAGCCAGGGGGGGATGGGCGAGGGTCAGCCCCAGCATTTT	CASSQGGMGEGQPQHF
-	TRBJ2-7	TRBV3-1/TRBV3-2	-	TGTGCCAGCAGCCAAGCCCTATTCTACGAGCAGTACTTC	CASSQALFYEQYF
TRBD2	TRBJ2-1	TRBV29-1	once	TGCAGCGTTGGAAGAGGGACTAGCGGGAGTAATGAGCAGTTCTTC	CSVGRGTSGSNEQFF
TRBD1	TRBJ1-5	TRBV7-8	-	TGTGCCAGCAGCTGGACAGGGGAGGGTCAGCCCCAGCATTTT	CASSWTGEGQPQHF
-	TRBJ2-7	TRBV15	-	TGTGCCACCAGCAGAGAGCGCGGCGAGCAGTACTTC	CATSRERGEQYF
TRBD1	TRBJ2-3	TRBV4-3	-	TGCGCCAGCAGCCAGGACAGGGGTAATACAGATACGCAGTATTTT	CASSQDRGNTDTQYF
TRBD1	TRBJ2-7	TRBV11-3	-	TGTGCCAGCAGCTCGGGACAGGGCTCCTACGAGCAGTACTTC	CASSSGQGSYEQYF
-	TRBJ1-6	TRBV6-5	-	TGTGCCAGCAGGTCAGGATTCGATAATTCACCCCTCCACTTT	CASRSGFDNSPLHF
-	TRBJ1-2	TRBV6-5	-	TGTGCCAGCAGTTTCGACGGGAACTATGGCTACACCTTC	CASSFDGNYGYTF
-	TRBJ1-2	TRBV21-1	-	TGTGCCAGCAGGACAGGGAATGGCTACACCTTC	CASRTGNGYTF
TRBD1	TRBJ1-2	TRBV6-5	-	TGTGCCAGCAGTCAGGACAGGGGGCGAGGCTATGGCTACACCTTC	CASSQDRGRGYGYTF
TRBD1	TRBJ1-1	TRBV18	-	TGTGCCAGCTCACCAATTTACCAGTCGGTCTCAGGGGGCGAAGCTTTCTTT	CASSPIYQSVSGGEAFF
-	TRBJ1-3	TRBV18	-	TGTGCCAGCTCACCGCCCGGACACTCAAGCTCTGGAAACACCATATATTTT	CASSPPGHSSSGNTIYF
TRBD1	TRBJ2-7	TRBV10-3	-	TGTGCCATCAGTGAGTCGGGACAGGGTGACGAGCAGTACTTC	CAISESGQGDEQYF
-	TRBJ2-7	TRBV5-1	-	TGCGCCAGCGGAAGTAGCGCGAGCTCCTACGAGCAGTACTTC	CASGSSASSYEQYF
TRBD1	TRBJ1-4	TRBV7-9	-	TGTGCCAGCAGCTGGGGGTCAGGGGGCCTTGAAAAACTGTTTTTT	CASSWGSGGLEKLFF
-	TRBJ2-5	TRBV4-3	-	TGCGCCAGCAGCCAAGGGGTGGCAGGGGGGGAGACCCAGTACTTC	CASSQGVAGGETQYF
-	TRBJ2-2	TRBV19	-	TGTGCCAGTATGATCCGGGTCGGCACCGGGGAGCTGTTTTTT	CASMIRVGTGELFF
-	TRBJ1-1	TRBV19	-	TGTGCCAGTAGTATAAGCGCGAGAAACACTGAAGCTTTCTTT	CASSISARNTEAFF
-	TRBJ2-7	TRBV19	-	TGTGCCAGTAGTATTAACTCCGGGACTTTAACCTACGAGCAGTACTTC	CASSINSGTLTYEQYF
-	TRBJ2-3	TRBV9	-	TGTGCCAGCAGCGTTGGGTTGGAAGGGGTCACAGATACGCAGTATTTT	CASSVGLEGVTDTQYF
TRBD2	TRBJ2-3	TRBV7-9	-	TGTGCCAGCAGCCCCCCCCGATGGCGGGAGATGACGACAGATACGCAGTATTTT	CASSPPRWREMTTDTQYF
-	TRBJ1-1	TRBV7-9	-	TGTGCCAGCAGCGAAACCCAGGGTAAGAACACTGAAGCTTTCTTT	CASSETQGKNTEAFF